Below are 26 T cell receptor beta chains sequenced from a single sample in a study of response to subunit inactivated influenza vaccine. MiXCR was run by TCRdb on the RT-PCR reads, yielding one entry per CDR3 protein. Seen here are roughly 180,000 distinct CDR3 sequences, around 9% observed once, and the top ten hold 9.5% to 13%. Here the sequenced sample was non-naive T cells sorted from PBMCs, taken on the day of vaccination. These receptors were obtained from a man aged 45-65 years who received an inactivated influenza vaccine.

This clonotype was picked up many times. The CDR3 sequence: CASSQVLGGGYTF. CDR3 DNA sequence: TGTGCCAGCAGCCAAGTCCTCGGTGGAGGCTACACCTTC. This chain connects TRBV3-1 to TRBJ1-2; no reliable D call. The ends were cut back, 1 base at V and 8 bases at J, with 11 bases in the middle. This CDR3 region has 13 residues. In germline, CDR1 is LGHDT, CDR2 YNNKEL (reference sequence). Looking up the rest from reference TRBV3-1 and TRBJ1-2 gives the full variable domain: DTAVSQTPKYLVTQMGNDKSIKCEQNLGHDTMYWYKQDSKKFLKIMFSYNNKELIINETVPNRFSPKSPDKAHLNLHINSLELGDSAVYFCASSQVLGGGYTFGSGTRLTVV.

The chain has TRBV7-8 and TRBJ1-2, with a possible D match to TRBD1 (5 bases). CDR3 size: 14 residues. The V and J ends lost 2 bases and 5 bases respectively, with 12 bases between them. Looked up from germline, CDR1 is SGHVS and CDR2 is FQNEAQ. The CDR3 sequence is CASSLYRSTYGYTF. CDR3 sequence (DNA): TGTGCCAGCAGCTTATACAGGTCGACTTATGGCTACACCTTC.

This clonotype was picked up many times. CDR3 residues: CATDTQGPGELFF. CDR3 bases: TGTGCCACGGATACTCAGGGTCCCGGGGAGCTGTTTTTT. The V and J genes are TRBV6-2 or TRBV6-3 and TRBJ2-2; weak D call: TRBD1 (5 bases). The V and J ends lost 10 bases and 6 bases respectively, with 15 bases between them. CDR1 MNHEY and CDR2 SVGEGT come from the germline V gene. The CDR3 covers 13 residues.

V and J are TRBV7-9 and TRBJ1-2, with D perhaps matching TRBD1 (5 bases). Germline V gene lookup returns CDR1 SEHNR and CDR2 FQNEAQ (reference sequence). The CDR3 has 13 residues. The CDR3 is CACGAATNYGYTF. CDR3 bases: TGTGCATGTGGGGCAGCGACTAACTATGGCTACACCTTC.

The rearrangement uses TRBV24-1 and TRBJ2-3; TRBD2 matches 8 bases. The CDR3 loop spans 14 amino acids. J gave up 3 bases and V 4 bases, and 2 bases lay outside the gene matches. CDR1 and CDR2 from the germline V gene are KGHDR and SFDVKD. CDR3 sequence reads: CATSERGGTDTQYF. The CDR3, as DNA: TGTGCCACCAGTGAACGGGGGGGGACAGATACGCAGTATTTT.

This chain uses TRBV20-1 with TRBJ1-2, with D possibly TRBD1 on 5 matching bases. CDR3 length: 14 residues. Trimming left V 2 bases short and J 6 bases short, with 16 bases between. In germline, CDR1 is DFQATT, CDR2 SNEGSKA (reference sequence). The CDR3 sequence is CSARRGLSGDGYTF. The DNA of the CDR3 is TGCAGTGCTAGACGGGGACTCTCTGGGGATGGCTACACCTTC.

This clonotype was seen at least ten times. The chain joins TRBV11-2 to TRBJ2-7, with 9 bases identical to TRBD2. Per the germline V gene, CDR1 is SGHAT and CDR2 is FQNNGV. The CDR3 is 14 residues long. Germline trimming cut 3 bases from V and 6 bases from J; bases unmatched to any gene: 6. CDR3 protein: CASSFGGGAFEQYF. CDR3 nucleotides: TGTGCCAGCAGCTTTGGCGGGGGGGCGTTCGAGCAGTACTTC.

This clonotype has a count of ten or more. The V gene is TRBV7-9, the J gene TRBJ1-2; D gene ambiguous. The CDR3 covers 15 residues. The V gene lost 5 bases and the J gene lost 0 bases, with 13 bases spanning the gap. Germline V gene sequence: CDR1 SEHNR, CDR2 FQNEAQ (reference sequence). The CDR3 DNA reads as TGTGCCAGCAGCGCCCACGGAACGTCTAACTATGGCTACACCTTC. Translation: CASSAHGTSNYGYTF.

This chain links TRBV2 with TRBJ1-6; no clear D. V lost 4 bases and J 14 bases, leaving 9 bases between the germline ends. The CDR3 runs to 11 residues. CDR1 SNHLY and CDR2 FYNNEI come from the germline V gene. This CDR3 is CASSVVSTLHF. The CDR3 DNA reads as TGTGCCAGCAGTGTGGTCAGTACCCTCCACTTT. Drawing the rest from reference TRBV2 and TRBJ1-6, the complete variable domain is EPEVTQTPSHQVTQMGQEVILRCVPISNHLYFYWYRQILGQKVEFLVSFYNNEISEKSEIFDDQFSVERPDGSNFTLKIRSTKLEDSAMYFCASSVVSTLHFGNGTRLTVT.

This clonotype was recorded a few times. The CDR3 loop reads CASSPPRQGALGGYTF. CDR3 coding DNA: TGTGCCAGCAGCCCCCCCAGACAGGGGGCCCTCGGCGGCTACACCTTC. V gene TRBV7-8 combines with J gene TRBJ1-2, with 10 nucleotides matching TRBD1. CDR1 SGHVS and CDR2 FQNEAQ come from the germline V gene. The CDR3 has 16 residues. After removal of 5 bases from V and 8 bases from J, the junction contained 14 bases not matched to a gene.

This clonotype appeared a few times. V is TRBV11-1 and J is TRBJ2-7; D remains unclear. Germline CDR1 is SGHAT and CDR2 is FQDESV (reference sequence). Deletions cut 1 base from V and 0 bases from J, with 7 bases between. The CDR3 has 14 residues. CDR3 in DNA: TGTGCCAGCAGCTTAGGAGAGTACTCCTACGAGCAGTACTTC. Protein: CASSLGEYSYEQYF. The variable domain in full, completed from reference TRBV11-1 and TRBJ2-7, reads EAEVAQSPRYKITEKSQAVAFWCDPISGHATLYWYRQILGQGPELLVQFQDESVVDDSQLPKDRFSAERLKGVDSTLKIQPAELGDSAMYLCASSLGEYSYEQYFGPGTRLTVT.

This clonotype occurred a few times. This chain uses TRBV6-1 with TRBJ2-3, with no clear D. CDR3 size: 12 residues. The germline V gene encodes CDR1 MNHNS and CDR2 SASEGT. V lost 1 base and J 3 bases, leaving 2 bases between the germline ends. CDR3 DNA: TGTGCCAGCAGTGAAGGAACAGATACGCAGTATTTT. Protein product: CASSEGTDTQYF.

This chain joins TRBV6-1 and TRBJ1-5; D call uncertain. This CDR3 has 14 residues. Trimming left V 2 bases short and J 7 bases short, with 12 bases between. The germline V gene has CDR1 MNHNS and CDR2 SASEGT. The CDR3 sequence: CASSEIGMEQPQHF. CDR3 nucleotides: TGTGCCAGCAGTGAAATCGGGATGGAACAGCCCCAGCATTTT.

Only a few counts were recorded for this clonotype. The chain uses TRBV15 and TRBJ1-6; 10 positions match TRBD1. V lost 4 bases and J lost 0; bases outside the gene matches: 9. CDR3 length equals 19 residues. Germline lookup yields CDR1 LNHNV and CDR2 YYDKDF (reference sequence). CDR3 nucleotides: TGTGCCACCAGCAAGGGGACAGGGGCTCTCAGCTCCTATAATTCACCCCTCCACTTT. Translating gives CATSKGTGALSSYNSPLHF.

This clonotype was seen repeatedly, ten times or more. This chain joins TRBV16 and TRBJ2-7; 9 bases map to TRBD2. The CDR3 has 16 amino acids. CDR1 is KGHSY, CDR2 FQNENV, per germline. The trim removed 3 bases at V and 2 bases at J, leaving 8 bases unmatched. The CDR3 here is CASSHPSGGKTYEQYF. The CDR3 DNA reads TGTGCCAGCAGCCACCCCAGCGGGGGGAAAACCTACGAGCAGTACTTC.

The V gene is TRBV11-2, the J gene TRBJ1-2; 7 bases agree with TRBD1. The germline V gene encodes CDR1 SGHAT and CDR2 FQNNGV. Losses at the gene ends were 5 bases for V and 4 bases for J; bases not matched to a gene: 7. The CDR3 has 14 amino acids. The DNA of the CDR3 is TGTGCCAGCAGCACTGGGACAGCTCTCTATGGCTACACCTTC. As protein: CASSTGTALYGYTF. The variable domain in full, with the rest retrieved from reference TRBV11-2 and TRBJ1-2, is EAGVAQSPRYKIIEKRQSVAFWCNPISGHATLYWYQQILGQGPKLLIQFQNNGVVDDSQLPKDRFSAERLKGVDSTLKIQPAKLEDSAVYLCASSTGTALYGYTFGSGTRLTVV.

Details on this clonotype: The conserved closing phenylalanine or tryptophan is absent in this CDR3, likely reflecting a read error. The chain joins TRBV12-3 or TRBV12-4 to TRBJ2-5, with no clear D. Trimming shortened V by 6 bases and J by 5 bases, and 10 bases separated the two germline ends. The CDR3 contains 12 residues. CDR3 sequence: CASSSSGETQYL. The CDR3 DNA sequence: TGTGCCAGCAGCTCTTCGGGTGAGACCCAGTACTTA.

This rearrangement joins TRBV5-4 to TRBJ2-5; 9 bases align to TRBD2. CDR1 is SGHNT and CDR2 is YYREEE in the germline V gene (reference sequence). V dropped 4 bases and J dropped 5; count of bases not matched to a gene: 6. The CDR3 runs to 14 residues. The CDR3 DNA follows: TGTGCCAGCAGCCGGCGGGAGGGCCATGAGACCCAGTACTTC. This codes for CASSRREGHETQYF.

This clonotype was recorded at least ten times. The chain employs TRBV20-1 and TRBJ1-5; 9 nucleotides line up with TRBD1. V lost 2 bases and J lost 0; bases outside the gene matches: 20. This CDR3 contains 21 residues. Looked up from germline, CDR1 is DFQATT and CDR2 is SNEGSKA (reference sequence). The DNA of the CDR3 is TGCAGTGCTAGAATCGGACAGGGGTCATGGTTACGCAGAAATAGCAATCAGCCCCAGCATTTT. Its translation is CSARIGQGSWLRRNSNQPQHF.

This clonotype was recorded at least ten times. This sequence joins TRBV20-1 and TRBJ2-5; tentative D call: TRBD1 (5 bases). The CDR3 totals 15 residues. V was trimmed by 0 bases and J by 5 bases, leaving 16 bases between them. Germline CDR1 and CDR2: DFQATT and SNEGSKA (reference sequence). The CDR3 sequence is CSARDLPGIMETQYF. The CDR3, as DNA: TGCAGTGCTAGAGATTTGCCAGGGATTATGGAGACCCAGTACTTC.

This CDR3 reads CASSEAQGTNSPLHF. CDR3 DNA sequence: TGTGCCAGCAGTGAAGCTCAGGGTACTAATTCACCCCTCCACTTT. This chain connects TRBV2 to TRBJ1-6, with a weak D call TRBD1 (5 bases). The V gene lost 0 bases and the J gene lost 6 bases, with 9 bases spanning the gap. Germline-derived CDR1 and CDR2 are SNHLY and FYNNEI. The CDR3 is 15 residues long.

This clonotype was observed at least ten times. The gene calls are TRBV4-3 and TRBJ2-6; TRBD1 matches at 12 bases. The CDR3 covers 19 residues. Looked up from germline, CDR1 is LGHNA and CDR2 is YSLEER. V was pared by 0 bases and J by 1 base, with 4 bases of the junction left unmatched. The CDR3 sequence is CASSQEPGQGASGANVLTF. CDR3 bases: TGCGCCAGCAGCCAAGAACCGGGACAGGGGGCGTCTGGGGCCAACGTCCTGACTTTC.

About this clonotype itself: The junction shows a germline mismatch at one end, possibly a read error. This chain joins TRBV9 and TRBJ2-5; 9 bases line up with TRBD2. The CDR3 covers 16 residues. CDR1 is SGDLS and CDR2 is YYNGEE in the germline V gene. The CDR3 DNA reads TGTACCAGCAGCGTAGGTCTAGCGGGGATACAAGAGACCCAGTACTTC. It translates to CTSSVGLAGIQETQYF.

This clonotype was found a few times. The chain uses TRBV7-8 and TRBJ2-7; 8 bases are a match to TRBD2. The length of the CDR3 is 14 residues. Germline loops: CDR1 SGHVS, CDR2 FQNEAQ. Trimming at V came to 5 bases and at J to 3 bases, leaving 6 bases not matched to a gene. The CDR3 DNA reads TGTGCCAGCAGCGGCCGGACTAGCAACTACGAGCAGTACTTC. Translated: CASSGRTSNYEQYF.

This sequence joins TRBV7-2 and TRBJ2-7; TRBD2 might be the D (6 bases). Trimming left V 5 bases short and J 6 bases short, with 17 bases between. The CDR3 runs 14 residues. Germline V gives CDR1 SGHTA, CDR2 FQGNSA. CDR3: CASSRGGSDSEQYF. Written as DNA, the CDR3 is TGTGCCAGCAGCCGAGGAGGGTCCGATTCCGAGCAGTACTTC.

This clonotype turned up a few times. This chain's CDR3 is CASSQERVGASGGMWQETQYF. Written as DNA, the CDR3 is TGCGCCAGCAGCCAAGAAAGGGTAGGGGCTAGCGGGGGCATGTGGCAAGAGACCCAGTACTTC. The chain recombines TRBV4-1 with TRBJ2-5; 10 bases are a match to TRBD2. Losses at the gene ends were 0 bases for V and 2 bases for J; bases not matched to a gene: 18. Germline loops: CDR1 MGHRA, CDR2 YSYEKL. This CDR3 spans 21 amino acids.